The rows below give T cell receptor beta chains drawn from one sample of a study of neurological immune-mediated disorders. A single record per CDR3 protein comes from TCRdb applying MiXCR to the 5' RACE reads. Of about 53,000 distinct CDR3 sequences listed, more than 7% are singletons. The sequenced material came from PBMCs. The origin of the receptors is a woman aged 40 to 55 in good health. The CDR3 runs from the conserved cysteine through the conserved F or W.

j_call: TRBJ2-5; v_call: TRBV20-1; cdr3_aa: CSARGRGLETQYF
j_call: TRBJ2-3; v_call: TRBV6-6; cdr3_aa: CASSYPGTTDTQYF
j_call: TRBJ2-5; v_call: TRBV7-2; cdr3_aa: CASSKMGLAGASWETQYF
j_call: TRBJ2-3; v_call: TRBV20-1; cdr3_aa: CSAARDSSTDTQYF
j_call: TRBJ1-1; v_call: TRBV6-5; cdr3_aa: CASSGTGQGGTEAFF
j_call: TRBJ2-7; v_call: TRBV7-8; cdr3_aa: CASSSRTSYEQYF
j_call: TRBJ2-7; v_call: TRBV5-1; cdr3_aa: CASNRDRAYEQYF
j_call: TRBJ2-7; v_call: TRBV19; cdr3_aa: CASSSRSGGNYEQYF
j_call: TRBJ1-5; v_call: TRBV4-1; cdr3_aa: CASSQWISNQPQHF
j_call: TRBJ2-1; v_call: TRBV10-2; cdr3_aa: CASRGGYNEQFF
j_call: TRBJ1-1; v_call: TRBV6-1; cdr3_aa: CASSEQGEGTEAFF
j_call: TRBJ2-3; v_call: TRBV28; cdr3_aa: CASTGVVDTQYF
j_call: TRBJ2-5; v_call: TRBV6-2/TRBV6-3; cdr3_aa: CASRIPRGGKEETQYF
j_call: TRBJ2-7; v_call: TRBV5-1; cdr3_aa: CASSLEEQGTYEQYF
j_call: TRBJ2-5; v_call: TRBV5-1; cdr3_aa: CASSFGGTSVETQYF
j_call: TRBJ1-2; v_call: TRBV7-8; cdr3_aa: CASSLGRSRGYTF
j_call: TRBJ2-7; v_call: TRBV27; cdr3_aa: CASRSGTTSYEQYF
j_call: TRBJ2-7; v_call: TRBV5-1; cdr3_aa: CASSLEAISSYEQYF
j_call: TRBJ1-5; v_call: TRBV29-1; cdr3_aa: CSVTQGDNQPQHF
j_call: TRBJ2-2; v_call: TRBV10-2; cdr3_aa: CASRLAGAGELFF
j_call: TRBJ1-2; v_call: TRBV6-5; cdr3_aa: CASSYHLEQDYTF
j_call: TRBJ1-6; v_call: TRBV5-1; cdr3_aa: CASSLQGLGSPLHF
j_call: TRBJ1-2; v_call: TRBV7-9; cdr3_aa: CASSLQAFYGYTF
j_call: TRBJ1-1; v_call: TRBV10-3; cdr3_aa: CAIRGTAPNTEAFF
j_call: TRBJ1-1; v_call: TRBV5-1; cdr3_aa: CASSLGGGASGEAFF
j_call: TRBJ2-7; v_call: TRBV20-1; cdr3_aa: CSARSGDRDYEQYF
j_call: TRBJ1-3; v_call: TRBV5-5; cdr3_aa: CASSLGSSGNTIYF
j_call: TRBJ1-4; v_call: TRBV6-6; cdr3_aa: CASMSASGTGDEKLFF
j_call: TRBJ2-5; v_call: TRBV12-3/TRBV12-4; cdr3_aa: CASTPSGGRQETQYF
j_call: TRBJ1-5; v_call: TRBV6-6; cdr3_aa: CASTQGSNQPQHF
j_call: TRBJ1-1; v_call: TRBV7-9; cdr3_aa: CASSLGAGNTEAFF
j_call: TRBJ2-4; v_call: TRBV2; cdr3_aa: CASSRRAGGRNIQYF
j_call: TRBJ2-6; v_call: TRBV9; cdr3_aa: CASSDRRTNWGANVLTF
j_call: TRBJ1-5; v_call: TRBV20-1; cdr3_aa: CSVKAGFGNQPQHF
j_call: TRBJ2-5; v_call: TRBV12-3/TRBV12-4; cdr3_aa: CASSLNGGPQETQYF
j_call: TRBJ2-4; v_call: TRBV2; cdr3_aa: CASRGERGGPNIQYF
j_call: TRBJ2-3; v_call: TRBV9; cdr3_aa: CASSATGTGFPDTQYF
j_call: TRBJ2-4; v_call: TRBV3-1; cdr3_aa: CASSRENYIQYF
j_call: TRBJ2-6; v_call: TRBV12-3/TRBV12-4; cdr3_aa: CASSRASGTGGGGANVLTF
j_call: TRBJ1-3; v_call: TRBV10-1; cdr3_aa: CASSDRDSGNTIYF
j_call: TRBJ1-4; v_call: TRBV6-2/TRBV6-3; cdr3_aa: CASSFLGGANEKLFF
j_call: TRBJ1-5; v_call: TRBV7-2; cdr3_aa: CASSLASGGGQPQHF
j_call: TRBJ2-5; v_call: TRBV6-6; cdr3_aa: CASSYPSRGGFGTQYF
j_call: TRBJ2-1; v_call: TRBV13; cdr3_aa: CASSLGNEQFF
j_call: TRBJ2-7; v_call: TRBV11-2; cdr3_aa: CASSLDCTSYEQYF
j_call: TRBJ2-7; v_call: TRBV20-1; cdr3_aa: CSARDPTSASYEQYF
j_call: TRBJ2-1; v_call: TRBV5-1; cdr3_aa: CASSFPGLAGGDEQFF
j_call: TRBJ2-1; v_call: TRBV12-3/TRBV12-4; cdr3_aa: CASSLTGNDEQFF
j_call: TRBJ2-2; v_call: TRBV9; cdr3_aa: CASSVEGLTGELFF
j_call: TRBJ2-7; v_call: TRBV20-1; cdr3_aa: CSASIRLSGEDEQYF